These 7 T cell receptor beta chains came from one sample sequenced in a study of molecular identifiers for immune sequencing clone quantification. TCRdb redid the calling of the PCR reads with MiXCR, one entry per CDR3 protein. Here the sample spans about 640,000 distinct CDR3 sequences, 15% to 20% being singletons. Sequencing input: naive CD8+ T cells from blood, with Jurkat cell RNA spiked in. Indicated subset: FACS-sorted CD8+CD4-CCR7+CD45RA+ naive T cells. Receptors were obtained from a human donor in good health. Some libraries in this study had Jurkat cell RNA spiked in.

A remark on this clonotype: The germline gene is not matched at one end of the junction; a read error may be the cause. The rearrangement uses TRBV5-6 and TRBJ1-1; D not resolved. This CDR3 contains 13 residues. Germline V gene sequence: CDR1 SGHDT, CDR2 YYEEEE. The CDR3: CASSFMLKTEAFF. The CDR3 region has the DNA TGTGCCAGCAGCTTTATGCTGAAGACTGAAGCTTTCTTT.

This clonotype showed up many times. The chain links TRBV13 to TRBJ1-1; D not resolved. V was trimmed by 1 base and J by 11 bases, leaving 11 bases between them. The CDR3 covers 12 residues. CDR1 is PRHDT and CDR2 is FYEKMQ in the germline V gene (reference sequence). CDR3 residues: CASSLASSGAFF. CDR3 bases: TGTGCCAGCAGCTTAGCTTCTTCTGGGGCTTTCTTT.

The sample holds many counts of this clonotype. The genes are TRBV5-6 and TRBJ2-7; TRBD2 matches at 7 bases. The CDR3 spans 14 residues. Trimming cost V 2 bases and J 4 bases; bases outside gene matches: 6. Germline V CDR1 and CDR2: SGHDT, YYEEEE. The CDR3 sequence is CASSFQAGSYEQYF. DNA of the CDR3: TGTGCCAGCAGCTTTCAAGCGGGAAGTTACGAGCAGTACTTC.

Many counts were recorded for this clonotype. V and J are TRBV20-1 and TRBJ2-1; a possible D gene is TRBD1 (5 bases). The V and J ends lost 5 bases and 9 bases respectively, with 8 bases between them. The germline V gene has CDR1 DFQATT and CDR2 SNEGSKA (reference sequence). The CDR3 loop spans 10 amino acids. In DNA form, the CDR3 reads TGCAGTGCTTATCAGGGTGAGCAGTTCTTC. Translation gives CSAYQGEQFF.

In regard to this clonotype: A read error may explain this, as a much larger clone is one base away. The chain recombines TRBV5-1 with TRBJ2-7; TRBD2 might be the D (5 bases). Looked up from germline, CDR1 is SGHRS and CDR2 is YFSETQ. This CDR3 region has 15 residues. CDR3 amino acids: CASSLWSGSSYEPYF. DNA for the CDR3: TGCGCCAGCAGCTTGTGGAGCGGCTCCTCCTACGAGCCGTACTTC.

This clonotype was recorded many times. The V and J genes are TRBV20-1 and TRBJ2-7; D uncertain. V was shortened by 0 bases and J by 4 bases, with 7 bases between the two germline ends. This CDR3 spans 12 amino acids. Looked up from germline, CDR1 is DFQATT and CDR2 is SNEGSKA (reference sequence). The CDR3 DNA is TGCAGTGCTAGAGAACACCGGTACGAGCAGTACTTC. It encodes CSAREHRYEQYF.

Concerning this clonotype itself: Given a much more abundant clone one base away, this may be a read error. V and J are TRBV7-9 and TRBJ2-1; 10 nucleotides align to TRBD1. Germline loops: CDR1 SEHNR, CDR2 FQNEAQ (reference sequence). The V gene end was trimmed by 4 bases and the J gene end by 5 bases; junction bases not matched to a gene: 5. CDR3 size: 15 residues. The CDR3 loop is CASSSLGQGHNEQFF. The DNA for the CDR3 is TGTGCCAGCAGCTCACTGGGACAGGGGCACAATGAGCAGTTCTTC.